These T cell receptor beta chains were read from a single sample in a study of T-cell reconstitution after alpha-beta-depleted transplantation in children. Using its own MiXCR run on the PCR reads, TCRdb lists one record per CDR3 protein. This table holds 3,300 or so distinct CDR3 sequences, roughly a fifth found once. The source was PBMCs, mostly from graft donor cells, collected 60 days after TCRalphabeta/CD19-depleted stem cell transplant. The receptors here all came from a male patient between 2 and 10 years old who had a stem cell transplant for acute lymphoblastic leukemia, so the T cells may come from the graft donor. Each CDR3 is given with its conserved first and last residue. D genes are given only for firm matches.

d_call: TRBD2; j_call: TRBJ2-1; v_call: TRBV9; cdr3_aa: CASSVQAGDWNNEQFF
d_call: NA; j_call: TRBJ2-7; v_call: TRBV6-5; cdr3_aa: CASTTRGGGRYEQYF
d_call: TRBD2; j_call: TRBJ2-2; v_call: TRBV6-9; cdr3_aa: CASSYAGAAPNTGELFF
d_call: NA; j_call: TRBJ1-1; v_call: TRBV4-3; cdr3_aa: CASSPRPNGPNTEAFF
d_call: NA; j_call: TRBJ1-1; v_call: TRBV7-9; cdr3_aa: CASSSYPLTNTEAFF
d_call: NA; j_call: TRBJ1-1; v_call: TRBV5-6; cdr3_aa: CASSLQGMRTEAFF
d_call: NA; j_call: TRBJ1-1; v_call: TRBV3-1; cdr3_aa: CASSQMPVGNTEAFF
d_call: NA; j_call: TRBJ2-1; v_call: TRBV5-1; cdr3_aa: CASHPTGNNEQFF
d_call: NA; j_call: TRBJ2-5; v_call: TRBV19; cdr3_aa: CASSPTWGAQETQYF
d_call: NA; j_call: TRBJ2-2; v_call: TRBV3-1; cdr3_aa: CASSNRGRITGELFF
d_call: TRBD2; j_call: TRBJ2-1; v_call: TRBV12-3/TRBV12-4; cdr3_aa: CASSPGLAASYNEQFF
d_call: NA; j_call: TRBJ2-3; v_call: TRBV6-5; cdr3_aa: CASSYPPRPTSTDTQYF
d_call: NA; j_call: TRBJ1-2; v_call: TRBV28; cdr3_aa: CASTLGGTEGYTF
d_call: NA; j_call: TRBJ2-5; v_call: TRBV7-3; cdr3_aa: CASSLTDQETQYF
d_call: TRBD1; j_call: TRBJ1-5; v_call: TRBV3-1; cdr3_aa: CASCQSSGGTGNQPQHF
d_call: NA; j_call: TRBJ2-7; v_call: TRBV18; cdr3_aa: CASSPLRGSESRSYEQYF
d_call: NA; j_call: TRBJ2-3; v_call: TRBV18; cdr3_aa: CASLRGGPTDTQYF
d_call: TRBD1; j_call: TRBJ2-4; v_call: TRBV7-9; cdr3_aa: CASSSTRTGGSIQYF
d_call: TRBD2; j_call: TRBJ2-2; v_call: TRBV4-2; cdr3_aa: CASSQASGGNTGELFF
d_call: NA; j_call: TRBJ1-1; v_call: TRBV12-3/TRBV12-4; cdr3_aa: CASSPGDLNTEAFF
d_call: TRBD1; j_call: TRBJ1-1; v_call: TRBV7-9; cdr3_aa: CASSLDRGTAEAFF
d_call: TRBD1; j_call: TRBJ2-1; v_call: TRBV7-6; cdr3_aa: CASSADRYNEQFF
d_call: NA; j_call: TRBJ1-2; v_call: TRBV14; cdr3_aa: CASSQLDKNYGYTF
d_call: TRBD1; j_call: TRBJ1-3; v_call: TRBV28; cdr3_aa: CASSFIQGRNTIYF
d_call: TRBD2; j_call: TRBJ2-5; v_call: TRBV20-1; cdr3_aa: CSARLAGGSSETQYF
d_call: NA; j_call: TRBJ1-5; v_call: TRBV4-1; cdr3_aa: CASSPSAGRYQPQHF